Listed here are 17 T cell receptor beta chains from one sample, sequenced in a study of blood T cell repertoires in COVID-19. The table came from immunoSEQ multiplex PCR; TCRdb's copy has only in-frame clones and leaves some out. This repertoire shows just over 150,000 clones, 65% to 90% found once; its top ten account for over 8%. The source material was peripheral blood. The receptors derive from a woman in her forties or fifties with acute or convalescent COVID-19.

V is TRBV4-3 and J is TRBJ2-1; 8 nucleotides agree with TRBD2. Germline V gene sequence: CDR1 LGHNA, CDR2 YSLEER. CDR3 length equals 16 residues. Trimming took 0 bases from V and 12 from J; bases not matched to a gene: 13. The CDR3 DNA reads TGCGCCAGCAGCCAAGATAGGAGCGGGAGAGGACAGTGGCAGTTCTTC. Translated: CASSQDRSGRGQWQFF.

The CDR3 is CASSQRDYITGELFF. As DNA, the CDR3 is TGCGCCAGCAGCCAGAGGGACTATATCACCGGGGAGCTGTTTTTT. The chain couples TRBV5-1 to TRBJ2-2; TRBD2 agrees at 7 bases. J gave up 4 bases and V 4 bases, and 7 bases lay outside the gene matches. This CDR3 region has 15 residues. The V gene's germline CDR1 is SGHRS and CDR2 YFSETQ.

The CDR3 is CAWSKPASPGQFF. The CDR3 DNA reads TGTGCCTGGAGTAAACCGGCTAGCCCAGGGCAGTTCTTC. The J gene is TRBJ2-1, the V gene TRBV30, with a tentative D call TRBD2 (5 bases). The germline V gene has CDR1 GTSNPN and CDR2 SVGIG (reference sequence). The CDR3 totals 13 residues. Trimming took 2 bases from V and 12 from J, leaving 17 bases between them.

The chain recombines TRBV5-1 with TRBJ2-5; 10 positions match TRBD2. CDR3 size: 15 residues. V lost 1 base to trimming and J lost 4 bases; unmatched junction nucleotides: 4. Germline V gives CDR1 SGHRS, CDR2 YFSETQ. The CDR3 DNA reads TGCGCCAGCAGCTTGCCGGTAGCGGGAGGAGAGACCCAGTACTTC. Its protein is CASSLPVAGGETQYF.

This clone was seen a few times. This chain uses TRBV19 with TRBJ1-6, with a possible D match to TRBD1 (6 bases). Per germline, CDR1 LNHDA and CDR2 SQIVND (reference sequence). This CDR3 is 15 amino acids long. The V gene lost 4 bases and the J gene lost 7 bases, with 14 bases spanning the gap. CDR3 DNA: TGTGCCAGTAGTACCCCCTCTGGGGGCAATTCACCCCTCCACTTT. This gives the protein CASSTPSGGNSPLHF.

The chain has TRBV19 and TRBJ2-7; D is undetermined. Germline values: CDR1 LNHDA, CDR2 SQIVND (reference sequence). V shed 1 base and J shed 3 bases, with 7 bases lying between them. CDR3 length equals 13 residues. The CDR3 is CASSIGQDYEQYF. DNA of the CDR3: TGTGCCAGTAGTATAGGACAAGACTACGAGCAGTACTTC.

In its sample, this clone was seen a few times. The genes are TRBV4-1 and TRBJ2-4; D is ambiguous. The length of the CDR3 is 14 residues. In germline, CDR1 is MGHRA, CDR2 YSYEKL. The germline V and J ends were trimmed by 4 bases and 3 bases, with 10 bases remaining between them. Here the CDR3 reads CASSLLQDKNIQYF. DNA for the CDR3: TGCGCCAGCAGCCTCCTCCAGGACAAAAACATTCAGTACTTC.

J is TRBJ2-6 and V is TRBV2; 9 nucleotides match TRBD2. This CDR3 is 17 amino acids long. After removal of 5 bases from V and 0 bases from J, the junction contained 5 bases not matched to a gene. CDR1 SNHLY and CDR2 FYNNEI come from the germline V gene. The CDR3 coding sequence is TGTGCCAGCAGTTCCCTAGCGGGGCCCTCTGGGGCCAACGTCCTGACTTTC. Protein sequence: CASSSLAGPSGANVLTF. Combining the CDR3 with reference TRBV2 and TRBJ2-6 gives the whole variable domain EPEVTQTPSHQVTQMGQEVILRCVPISNHLYFYWYRQILGQKVEFLVSFYNNEISEKSEIFDDQFSVERPDGSNFTLKIRSTKLEDSAMYFCASSSLAGPSGANVLTFGAGSRLTVL.

J is TRBJ1-3 and V is TRBV15; 8 bases match TRBD1. Trimming removed 6 bases from V and 4 bases from J; junction bases left unmatched: 2. Germline V gene sequence: CDR1 LNHNV, CDR2 YYDKDF (reference sequence). The CDR3 contains 13 residues. In nucleotides, the CDR3 is TGTGCCACCAGGACAGGGGCGGGAAACACCATATATTTT. This gives the protein CATRTGAGNTIYF.

CDR3 protein: CASSLAELAGTDTQYF. CDR3 nucleotide sequence: TGTGCCAGCAGCTTGGCCGAACTAGCGGGCACAGATACGCAGTATTTT. V and J are TRBV5-5 and TRBJ2-3, with 8 bases that match TRBD2. CDR1 and CDR2 (germline): SGHKS, YYEKEE (reference sequence). CDR3 size: 16 residues. Unmatched junction bases numbered 4, after V lost 0 bases and J lost 1 base.

This rearrangement joins TRBV24-1 to TRBJ1-2; 9 nucleotides align to TRBD1. The CDR3 totals 16 residues. V was pared by 0 bases and J by 4 bases, with 5 bases of the junction left unmatched. Germline V gene data show CDR1 as KGHDR and CDR2 as SFDVKD. CDR3 nucleotides: TGTGCCACCAGTGATTTGAGGGACAGGGTAGGCTATGGCTACACCTTC. Protein: CATSDLRDRVGYGYTF.

V usage is TRBV5-6 and J usage is TRBJ2-3, with 8 bases that match TRBD2. Germline values: CDR1 SGHDT, CDR2 YYEEEE. The CDR3 is made up of 14 amino acids. The ends lost 2 bases at V and 4 bases at J; junction bases unmatched: 3. The CDR3 spells CASSFATSADTQYF. The CDR3 coding sequence is TGTGCCAGCAGCTTCGCGACTAGCGCAGATACGCAGTATTTT.

The rearrangement links TRBV3-1 (or the pseudogene TRBV3-2) to TRBJ1-4; no reliable D call. This CDR3 is 16 amino acids long. CDR1 and CDR2 from the germline V gene are LGHDT and YNNKEL (reference sequence). V was pared by 4 bases and J by 8 bases, with 20 bases between. The CDR3 loop reads CASSPLLGQAGEKLFF. CDR3 nucleotides: TGTGCCAGCAGCCCACTACTAGGCCAGGCCGGGGAAAAACTGTTTTTT.

The chain recombines TRBV28 with TRBJ2-7, with D perhaps matching TRBD2 (6 bases). CDR3 length: 14 residues. The germline CDR1 and CDR2 sequences are MDHEN and SYDVKM. V lost 5 bases, J lost 1 base, and 12 bases lay in between. The CDR3 region is CASSAGTPSYEQYF. The CDR3 DNA is TGTGCCAGCAGTGCCGGGACTCCGTCCTACGAGCAGTACTTC.

CDR3 nucleotide sequence: TGTGCCAGCAGCTTATTCGGGACAGGGAGCGGCTACACCTTC. Protein: CASSLFGTGSGYTF. This sequence joins TRBV7-2 and TRBJ1-2; TRBD1 agrees at 9 bases. The CDR3 contains 14 residues. The V and J ends lost 2 bases and 8 bases, in that order; junction bases with no gene match: 6. The germline V gene has CDR1 SGHTA and CDR2 FQGNSA.

The chain uses TRBV30 and TRBJ1-2, with unresolved D. Trimming took 1 base from V and 4 from J, leaving 10 bases between them. The germline V gene encodes CDR1 GTSNPN and CDR2 SVGIG (reference sequence). The length of the CDR3 is 13 residues. The DNA for the CDR3 is TGTGCCTGGAGTGCCGTGGAGGGCTATGGCTACACCTTC. Translated: CAWSAVEGYGYTF.

This clone was counted a few times. The chain joins TRBV3-1 (or the pseudogene TRBV3-2) to TRBJ2-7; TRBD2 agrees at 11 bases. This CDR3 is built from 17 residues. Germline V lookup: CDR1 LGHDT, CDR2 YNNKEL (reference sequence). After removal of 3 bases from V and 3 bases from J, the junction contained 10 bases not matched to a gene. The CDR3 region has the DNA TGTGCCAGCAGCCAGGATCTAGGACTAGCGGGCGACTACGAGCAGTACTTC. It codes for CASSQDLGLAGDYEQYF.